Sequencing of this T cell receptor beta chain was carried out in a study of T cell responses to AZD1222 COVID-19 vaccine. Generated by immunoSEQ multiplex PCR, the TCRdb table keeps only in-frame clones and is missing some. The data show 100,000 to 150,000 clones, 90% seen once. Study-level results: The CD4 TCRs associated with vaccination extended across spike and predominated at 160-218 and 743-854.

As regards this clone: Antigen specificity is unknown.

CDR3 size: 17 residues. Trimming at V came to 5 bases and at J to 8 bases, leaving 17 bases not matched to a gene. Germline V gene sequence: CDR1 MGHRA, CDR2 YSYEKL. The clonotype originates from an adult in good health. J is TRBJ1-2 and V is TRBV4-1; 10 nucleotides line up with TRBD1. This sample comprised peripheral blood, obtained on day 0 of AZD1222 vaccination. The CDR3 sequence is CASSEAGQGIGMGGYTF. Written as DNA, the CDR3 is TGCGCCAGCAGCGAGGCGGGACAGGGGATCGGTATGGGGGGCTACACCTTC.